These 22 T cell receptor beta chains were sequenced from one sample in a study of STAT5B mutations in CD4+ large granular lymphocyte leukemia. TCRdb's copy holds only in-frame clones and misses some; the assay was immunoSEQ multiplex PCR. Of fewer than 35,000 clones listed, 55% to 80% are singletons. The sample comprised CD4+ T cells from blood buffy coats. The origin of the receptors is a human donor in good health.

The chain is built from TRBV7-2 and TRBJ2-7, with 9 bases matching TRBD1. Germline CDR1 reads SGHTA; CDR2 reads FQGNSA. CDR3 size: 14 residues. The J segment lost 1 base and the V segment lost 5 bases, leaving 3 bases of the junction unmatched. The CDR3 nucleotides are TGTGCCAGCAGCCGGGACAGGGATTCCTACGAGCAGTACTTC. As protein: CASSRDRDSYEQYF.

The V gene is TRBV5-5, the J gene TRBJ2-3; perhaps TRBD1 as D (5 bases). V lost 0 bases and J 4 bases, leaving 9 bases between the germline ends. This CDR3 has 14 residues. Germline V gene sequence: CDR1 SGHKS, CDR2 YYEKEE (reference sequence). CDR3 DNA: TGTGCCAGCAGCTTGGTGGGGCAGGCAGATACGCAGTATTTT. Amino acid sequence: CASSLVGQADTQYF.

The chain combines TRBV10-3 with TRBJ1-2; D remains unclear. Germline values: CDR1 ENHRY, CDR2 SYGVKD. This CDR3 has 14 amino acids. V shed 0 bases and J shed 4 bases, with 9 bases lying between them. As DNA, the CDR3 is TGTGCCATCAGTGAGTCGTTGGGTGCCTATGGCTACACCTTC. It translates to CAISESLGAYGYTF.

This clone was seen just once. This sequence joins TRBV6-5 and TRBJ2-7; D might be TRBD2 (5 bases). Trimming removed 7 bases from V and 4 bases from J, with 20 bases in between. This CDR3 spans 15 amino acids. From germline, CDR1 is MNHEY and CDR2 SVGAGI. The chain's CDR3 is CASTPNRPGSYEQYF. In DNA form, the CDR3 reads TGTGCCAGCACCCCCAATAGGCCGGGGTCATACGAGCAGTACTTC.

The chain has TRBV15 and TRBJ1-1; 7 bases align to TRBD1. Looked up from germline, CDR1 is LNHNV and CDR2 is YYDKDF (reference sequence). The CDR3 length is 17 residues. J gave up 1 base and V 5 bases, and 13 bases lay outside the gene matches. In DNA, the CDR3 is TGTGCCACCAGCTCCCGCCCTAGGGGGCAGGGGAACACTGAAGCTTTCTTT. Its protein product is CATSSRPRGQGNTEAFF.

This clone is a singleton in its sample. The rearrangement joins TRBV5-1 to TRBJ2-1; 10 bases map to TRBD1. This CDR3 is 14 amino acids long. From germline, CDR1 is SGHRS and CDR2 YFSETQ. Trimming took 7 bases from V and 1 from J; bases not matched to a gene: 2. This chain's CDR3 is CASRQGASYNEQFF. The CDR3 nucleotides are TGCGCCAGCCGACAGGGGGCGTCCTACAATGAGCAGTTCTTC. Full variable domain (remainder filled in from reference TRBV5-1 and TRBJ2-1): KAGVTQTPRYLIKTRGQQVTLSCSPISGHRSVSWYQQTPGQGLQFLFEYFSETQRNKGNFPGRFSGRQFSNSRSEMNVSTLELGDSALYLCASRQGASYNEQFFGPGTRLTVL.

V usage is TRBV6-5 and J usage is TRBJ1-3, with 10 bases that match TRBD1. CDR3 size: 15 residues. Germline V gene data show CDR1 as MNHEY and CDR2 as SVGAGI. Losses at the gene ends were 5 bases for V and 3 bases for J; bases not matched to a gene: 4. This CDR3 reads CASSRQGAVGNTIYF. In nucleotides, the CDR3 is TGTGCCAGCAGTCGACAGGGGGCTGTTGGAAACACCATATATTTT.

The chain employs TRBV5-4 and TRBJ1-1; D is perhaps TRBD1 (5 bases). This CDR3 has 15 residues. Trimming removed 0 bases from V and 6 bases from J, with 15 bases in between. Germline CDR1 SGHNT, CDR2 YYREEE (reference sequence). The chain's CDR3 is CASSLGGTPGAEAFF. CDR3 bases: TGTGCCAGCAGCTTGGGAGGGACCCCAGGCGCTGAAGCTTTCTTT.

This clone has more than one count but fewer than ten. J is TRBJ1-5 and V is TRBV10-1; D is uncertain. V lost 4 bases and J 3 bases, leaving 4 bases between the germline ends. CDR1 is WNHNN and CDR2 is SYGVQD in the germline V gene (reference sequence). This CDR3 is 12 amino acids long. CDR3 nucleotide sequence: TGCGCCAGCAGTGCGTCCAATCAGCCCCAGCATTTT. The encoded protein is CASSASNQPQHF.

The chain recombines TRBV18 with TRBJ1-1, with a weak D call TRBD1 (5 bases). Germline values: CDR1 KGHSH, CDR2 LQKENI. V gave up 10 bases and J gave up 1 base, with 13 bases separating them. The CDR3 totals 13 residues. CDR3 nucleotides: TGTGCCACCTCGAGGGGAGAGAACACTGAAGCTTTCTTT. This gives the protein CATSRGENTEAFF.

The V and J genes are TRBV18 and TRBJ2-7, with D uncertain. CDR3 length equals 13 residues. Trimming stripped 3 bases from V and 4 bases from J, with 10 bases between. The germline V gene has CDR1 KGHSH and CDR2 LQKENI. In DNA form, the CDR3 reads TGTGCCAGCTCACCTGGACGTGGGTACGAGCAGTACTTC. Translated: CASSPGRGYEQYF.

V is TRBV25-1 and J is TRBJ2-3, with D possibly TRBD1 on 5 matching bases. The CDR3 covers 14 residues. Germline V lookup: CDR1 MGHDK, CDR2 SYGVNS. V shed 3 bases and J shed 1 base, with 8 bases lying between them. The CDR3 sequence is CASSDVGGTDTQYF. CDR3 nucleotide sequence: TGTGCCAGCAGTGATGTAGGGGGCACAGATACGCAGTATTTT.

This clone was observed a single time. The chain recombines TRBV15 with TRBJ2-3; D perhaps matches TRBD2 (5 bases). This CDR3 has 17 amino acids. V shed 0 bases and J shed 0 bases, with 13 bases lying between them. Germline CDR1 and CDR2: LNHNV and YYDKDF (reference sequence). CDR3 nucleotides: TGTGCCACCAGCAGAGATACGAGCGGCGCTAGCACAGATACGCAGTATTTT. Protein: CATSRDTSGASTDTQYF.

The chain carries TRBV6-1 and TRBJ2-1; D not resolved. Germline assignment: CDR1 MNHNS and CDR2 SASEGT. CDR3 length: 11 residues. The V gene lost 6 bases and the J gene lost 8 bases, with 8 bases spanning the gap. This chain's CDR3 is CASREIDEQFF. The CDR3 coding sequence is TGTGCCAGCAGGGAAATCGATGAGCAGTTCTTC.

This clone was detected only a few times. V is TRBV7-9 and J is TRBJ1-5; no definite D call. Germline values: CDR1 SEHNR, CDR2 FQNEAQ (reference sequence). Trimming left V 5 bases short and J 0 bases short, with 8 bases between. This CDR3 is built from 14 residues. CDR3 amino acids: CASSNSDSNQPQHF. The CDR3 coding sequence is TGTGCCAGCAGCAACTCAGATAGCAATCAGCCCCAGCATTTT.

The chain combines TRBV15 with TRBJ1-6, with D possibly being TRBD1 (5 bases). V was trimmed by 3 bases and J by 4 bases, leaving 10 bases between them. This CDR3 has 15 residues. From germline, CDR1 is LNHNV and CDR2 YYDKDF (reference sequence). This CDR3 reads CATSRDGTYNSPLHF. CDR3 DNA: TGTGCCACCAGCAGGGACGGGACTTATAATTCACCCCTCCACTTT. Together with reference TRBV15 and TRBJ1-6, the CDR3 gives the full variable domain: DAMVIQNPRYQVTQFGKPVTLSCSQTLNHNVMYWYQQKSSQAPKLLFHYYDKDFNNEADTPDNFQSRRPNTSFCFLDIRSPGLGDTAMYLCATSRDGTYNSPLHFGNGTRLTVT.

In DNA form, the CDR3 reads TGTGCCATCAGTGAGACTACAGAGGTCTCACCCCTCCACTTT. Amino acid sequence: CAISETTEVSPLHF. This sequence joins TRBV10-3 and TRBJ1-6; no clear D gene. The CDR3 has 14 residues. V lost 2 bases and J 10 bases, leaving 12 bases between the germline ends. Germline V lookup: CDR1 ENHRY, CDR2 SYGVKD.

The chain has TRBV5-5 and TRBJ2-7, with a weak D call TRBD1 (6 bases). Germline assignment: CDR1 SGHKS and CDR2 YYEKEE (reference sequence). The CDR3 is 15 residues long. V dropped 2 bases and J dropped 5 bases, with 17 bases sitting between them. The CDR3 nucleotides are TGTGCCAGCAGCTTCCTGGCAGGGGCAGGGGACGAGCAGTACTTC. This encodes CASSFLAGAGDEQYF.

The rearrangement links TRBV6-6 to TRBJ2-1, with a possible D match to TRBD1 (6 bases). CDR1 is MNHNY, CDR2 SVGAGI, per germline (reference sequence). The CDR3 loop spans 15 amino acids. The germline V and J ends were trimmed by 2 bases and 1 base, with 9 bases remaining between them. CDR3 region: CASSYRTDSYNEQFF. CDR3 DNA: TGTGCCAGCAGTTACAGGACAGATTCCTACAATGAGCAGTTCTTC.

The count of this clone is one. The V and J genes are TRBV4-3 and TRBJ1-4, with D possibly matching TRBD1 (6 bases). The CDR3 has 16 residues. Germline V gene data show CDR1 as LGHNA and CDR2 as YSLEER. Trimming pared 0 bases from V and 6 bases from J, leaving 14 bases between. CDR3 residues: CASSQDPQGRDEKLFF. The DNA for the CDR3 is TGCGCCAGCAGCCAAGATCCTCAGGGGAGGGATGAAAAACTGTTTTTT.

The chain joins TRBV7-2 to TRBJ1-2; D may be TRBD1 (5 bases). Germline CDR1 is SGHTA and CDR2 is FQGNSA. V dropped 5 bases and J dropped 2 bases, with 15 bases sitting between them. The CDR3 loop spans 15 amino acids. The CDR3 DNA sequence: TGTGCCAGCAGCCTTACTCCGGGACTCAACTATGGCTACACCTTC. The encoded protein is CASSLTPGLNYGYTF.

J is TRBJ2-2 and V is TRBV6-1; a weak D match, TRBD1 (5 bases). Germline V CDR1 and CDR2: MNHNS, SASEGT. With 3 bases removed from V and 7 bases from J, the gap between germline ends came to 9 bases. The CDR3 totals 13 residues. The CDR3 nucleotides read TGTGCCAGCAGTGATGCAGGGTTCGGGGAGCTGTTTTTT. Amino acid sequence: CASSDAGFGELFF.